Listed here are 20 T cell receptor beta chains from one sample, sequenced in a study of radiotherapy plus CTLA-4 blockade in lung cancer (dated by TCRdb to the late 2010s). Library preparation was by the immunoSEQ multiplex PCR assay. TCRdb took over this immuneACCESS table, retaining in-frame rearrangements with V and J assigned. Such tables are incomplete; in checked studies, under half of the missing clones stem from an unresolved V gene, and the remainder is unexplained. The sample profile shows tens of thousands of clones; approximately 76% of them were found once. The ten largest clonotypes hold 2.5% to 3% of the sample. This material consisted of peripheral blood, taken from a patient treated with radiotherapy plus ipilimumab. The receptor source for this set is a human donor with non-small cell lung cancer who had a complete response to radiotherapy plus ipilimumab.

The chain employs TRBV5-6 and TRBJ2-3, with 10 bases fitting TRBD2. This CDR3 region has 16 residues. With V trimmed by 6 bases and J by 3 bases, 10 bases remained unmatched. Germline lookup yields CDR1 SGHDT and CDR2 YYEEEE. CDR3 sequence reads: CASTHGTSVLTDTQYF. CDR3 sequence (DNA): TGTGCCAGCACCCACGGGACTAGCGTCTTGACAGATACGCAGTATTTT.

The chain combines TRBV19 with TRBJ2-3, with D possibly TRBD2 on 6 matching bases. The CDR3 spans 16 residues. Germline lookup yields CDR1 LNHDA and CDR2 SQIVND (reference sequence). Between the trimmed V and J ends, which lost 5 bases and 7 bases, there was a span of 22 bases. CDR3 DNA sequence: TGTGCCAGTAGTCTAATCAGGCGGGATTCGCGCCATACGCAGTATTTT. Translated, it gives CASSLIRRDSRHTQYF.

The CDR3 bases are TGTGCCAGCTCCTGGGGGCGCGGCTATGGCTACACCTTC. Translation: CASSWGRGYGYTF. The chain is built from TRBV19 and TRBJ1-2; TRBD1 is a possible D gene (6 bases). The germline CDR1 and CDR2 sequences are LNHDA and SQIVND (reference sequence). The length of the CDR3 is 13 residues. The V and J ends lost 9 bases and 4 bases respectively, with 15 bases between them.

The table lists this clone with a few counts. Written as DNA, the CDR3 is TGTGCCAGCAGTTTTTCCTATGGGACTAGCGGGAGGATTTACGAGCAGTACTTC. This gives the protein CASSFSYGTSGRIYEQYF. The chain employs TRBV27 and TRBJ2-7, with 15 nucleotides matching TRBD2. The CDR3 consists of 18 residues. Trimming removed 3 bases from V and 4 bases from J; junction bases left unmatched: 10. In germline, CDR1 is MNHEY, CDR2 SMNVEV (reference sequence).

J is TRBJ1-2 and V is TRBV7-9; 7 bases are a match to TRBD1. CDR3 size: 16 residues. The trim removed 6 bases at V and 1 base at J, leaving 11 bases unmatched. Germline loops: CDR1 SEHNR, CDR2 FQNEAQ (reference sequence). CDR3 sequence: CASSSDRDFFNYGYTF. The DNA of the CDR3 is TGTGCCAGCAGTTCCGACAGGGATTTCTTTAACTATGGCTACACCTTC.

The chain couples TRBV7-2 to TRBJ1-5; 9 nucleotides line up with TRBD1. CDR1 is SGHTA, CDR2 FQGNSA, per germline. With V trimmed by 4 bases and J by 7 bases, 5 bases remained unmatched. CDR3 length: 14 amino acids. This CDR3 is CASSYGTGNQPQHF. The CDR3 nucleotides read TGTGCCAGCAGCTACGGGACAGGGAACCAGCCCCAGCATTTT.

This clone appeared once. The chain joins TRBV9 to TRBJ1-6; D gene unclear. The CDR3 contains 17 residues. Trimming stripped 3 bases from V and 0 bases from J, with 13 bases between. Germline-derived CDR1 and CDR2 are SGDLS and YYNGEE. Here the CDR3 DNA reads TGTGCCAGCAGCGACGCAGTTAGCTCCTCCTATAATTCACCCCTCCACTTT. It encodes CASSDAVSSSYNSPLHF.

This chain joins TRBV2 and TRBJ2-5; unclear D gene. CDR1 is SNHLY and CDR2 is FYNNEI in the germline V gene. The V gene lost 3 bases and the J gene lost 5 bases, with 10 bases spanning the gap. This CDR3 spans 13 amino acids. The CDR3 nucleotides are TGTGCCAGCAGTGATCCCTCTTTGGAGACCCAGTACTTC. This encodes CASSDPSLETQYF.

The V call is TRBV7-8, the J call TRBJ2-1; no clear D gene. The CDR3 extends over 15 amino acids. Deletions cut 0 bases from V and 9 bases from J, with 15 bases between. The germline gives CDR1 SGHVS, CDR2 FQNEAQ. In nucleotides, the CDR3 is TGTGCCAGCAGCTTAGCCCGAGGCATCTACGGTGAGCAGTTCTTC. This gives the protein CASSLARGIYGEQFF. The complete variable domain, with remaining parts taken from reference TRBV7-8 and TRBJ2-1, reads GAGVSQSPRYKVAKRGQDVALRCDPISGHVSLFWYQQALGQGPEFLTYFQNEAQLDKSGLPSDRFFAERPEGSVSTLKIQRTQQEDSAVYLCASSLARGIYGEQFFGPGTRLTVL.

The chain employs TRBV10-2 and TRBJ2-7, with 9 bases fitting TRBD2. V dropped 3 bases and J dropped 2; count of bases not matched to a gene: 8. This CDR3 is 16 amino acids long. Germline CDR1 is WSHSY and CDR2 is SAAADI. The CDR3 sequence is CASSDQLAGSTYEQYF. The CDR3 coding sequence is TGCGCCAGCAGTGATCAACTAGCGGGCTCAACCTACGAGCAGTACTTC.

This clone was seen only once. The genes are TRBV19 and TRBJ1-2; TRBD1 is a possible D gene (5 bases). Per germline, CDR1 LNHDA and CDR2 SQIVND (reference sequence). With 7 bases removed from V and 0 bases from J, the gap between germline ends came to 15 bases. The CDR3 has 15 residues. The CDR3 DNA follows: TGTGCCAGTAACCCCCGACAGACGACTAACTATGGCTACACCTTC. Translated, it gives CASNPRQTTNYGYTF.

V is TRBV7-2 and J is TRBJ2-1, with TRBD2 matching over 8 bases. Per the germline V gene, CDR1 is SGHTA and CDR2 is FQGNSA. After removal of 4 bases from V and 9 bases from J, the junction contained 14 bases not matched to a gene. The CDR3 sequence is 16 residues long. The CDR3 spells CASSSRSRGGASEQFF. For the CDR3, the DNA is TGTGCCAGCAGCTCCCGTTCCCGGGGGGGGGCGAGTGAGCAGTTCTTC.

The gene calls are TRBV13 and TRBJ2-3; no firm D call. CDR3 length: 13 residues. The V end lost 2 bases, the J end lost 1 base, and 4 bases lay between the germline ends. Per germline, CDR1 PRHDT and CDR2 FYEKMQ (reference sequence). CDR3 region: CASSLRGTDTQYF. The CDR3 nucleotides read TGTGCCAGCAGCTTACGGGGCACAGATACGCAGTATTTT.

The chain has TRBV28 and TRBJ2-7, with 10 nucleotides matching TRBD2. Trimming removed 3 bases from V and 3 bases from J; junction bases left unmatched: 17. CDR3 length: 19 residues. Germline assignment: CDR1 MDHEN and CDR2 SYDVKM. The DNA for the CDR3 is TGTGCCAGCAGTTTGCATGCGGGACTAGCGACGAGCGGGGGCTACGAGCAGTACTTC. The encoded protein is CASSLHAGLATSGGYEQYF.

This rearrangement joins TRBV30 to TRBJ2-7; TRBD1 is a possible D gene (6 bases). The CDR3 loop spans 13 amino acids. Trimming cost V 2 bases and J 5 bases, with 13 bases left between them. Germline lookup yields CDR1 GTSNPN and CDR2 SVGIG (reference sequence). The CDR3 region is CAWSRSGVHEQYF. The CDR3 DNA reads as TGTGCCTGGAGTCGGTCAGGGGTCCACGAGCAGTACTTC.

The rearrangement uses TRBV5-1 and TRBJ2-5, with D perhaps TRBD1 (5 bases). The germline V gene has CDR1 SGHRS and CDR2 YFSETQ. Deletions cut 4 bases from V and 2 bases from J, with 12 bases between. CDR3 length: 14 amino acids. The CDR3 nucleotides are TGCGCCAGCAGCCCCCGAGACAGACAAGAGACCCAGTACTTC. It translates to CASSPRDRQETQYF.

V gene TRBV28 combines with J gene TRBJ2-4; 7 nucleotides agree with TRBD1. V gave up 5 bases and J gave up 1 base; unmatched junction bases: 5. The CDR3 loop spans 15 amino acids. CDR1 and CDR2 from the germline V gene are MDHEN and SYDVKM. CDR3 nucleotides: TGTGCCAGCAGTATATTACAGGGGGCCAAAAACATTCAGTACTTC. Amino acids: CASSILQGAKNIQYF.

The chain joins TRBV2 to TRBJ1-1, with TRBD1 matching 7 bases. The ends lost 2 bases at V and 5 bases at J; junction bases unmatched: 5. Germline assignment: CDR1 SNHLY and CDR2 FYNNEI. The CDR3 has 14 residues. The CDR3: CASSEWQGVTEAFF. The CDR3 nucleotides are TGTGCCAGCAGTGAATGGCAGGGGGTTACTGAAGCTTTCTTT.

J is TRBJ2-3 and V is TRBV7-9; D gene ambiguous. Between the trimmed V and J ends, which lost 5 bases and 0 bases, there was a span of 15 bases. Germline V gene data show CDR1 as SEHNR and CDR2 as FQNEAQ (reference sequence). The CDR3 totals 16 residues. The DNA for the CDR3 is TGTGCCAGCAGCCCGACGGCAGGATCTAGCACAGATACGCAGTATTTT. It is translated as CASSPTAGSSTDTQYF.

Points on this clone: Distinct nucleotide sequences in the sample also encode this CDR3. The chain links TRBV28 to TRBJ1-1; no reliable D call. This CDR3 is built from 13 residues. Trimming took 6 bases from V and 6 from J, leaving 14 bases between them. CDR1 MDHEN and CDR2 SYDVKM come from the germline V gene. CDR3 DNA sequence: TGTGCCAGCAGCTCTCACTTACTACCTGAAGCTTTCTTT. The encoded protein is CASSSHLLPEAFF. The full variable domain, completed using reference TRBV28 and TRBJ1-1, is DVKVTQSSRYLVKRTGEKVFLECVQDMDHENMFWYRQDPGLGLRLIYFSYDVKMKEKGDIPEGYSVSREKKERFSLILESASTNQTSMYLCASSSHLLPEAFFGQGTRLTVV.